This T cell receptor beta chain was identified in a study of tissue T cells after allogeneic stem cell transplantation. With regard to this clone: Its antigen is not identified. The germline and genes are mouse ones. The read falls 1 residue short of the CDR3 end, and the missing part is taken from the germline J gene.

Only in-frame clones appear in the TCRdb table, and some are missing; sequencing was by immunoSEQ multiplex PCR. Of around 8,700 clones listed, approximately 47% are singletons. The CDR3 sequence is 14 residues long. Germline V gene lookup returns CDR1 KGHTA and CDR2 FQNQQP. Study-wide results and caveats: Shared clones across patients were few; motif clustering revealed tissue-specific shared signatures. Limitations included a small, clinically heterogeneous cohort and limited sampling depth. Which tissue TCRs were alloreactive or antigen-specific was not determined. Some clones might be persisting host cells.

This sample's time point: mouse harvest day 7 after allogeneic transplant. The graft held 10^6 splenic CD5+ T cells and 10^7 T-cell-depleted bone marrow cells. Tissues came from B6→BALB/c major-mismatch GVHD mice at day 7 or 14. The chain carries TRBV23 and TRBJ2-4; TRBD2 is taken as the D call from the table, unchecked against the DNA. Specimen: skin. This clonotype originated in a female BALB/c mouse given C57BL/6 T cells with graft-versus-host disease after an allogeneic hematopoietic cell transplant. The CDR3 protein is CSSSHLASQNTLYF. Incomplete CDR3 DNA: TGCTCCAGCAGTCATCTGGCTAGTCAAAACACCTTGTAC.